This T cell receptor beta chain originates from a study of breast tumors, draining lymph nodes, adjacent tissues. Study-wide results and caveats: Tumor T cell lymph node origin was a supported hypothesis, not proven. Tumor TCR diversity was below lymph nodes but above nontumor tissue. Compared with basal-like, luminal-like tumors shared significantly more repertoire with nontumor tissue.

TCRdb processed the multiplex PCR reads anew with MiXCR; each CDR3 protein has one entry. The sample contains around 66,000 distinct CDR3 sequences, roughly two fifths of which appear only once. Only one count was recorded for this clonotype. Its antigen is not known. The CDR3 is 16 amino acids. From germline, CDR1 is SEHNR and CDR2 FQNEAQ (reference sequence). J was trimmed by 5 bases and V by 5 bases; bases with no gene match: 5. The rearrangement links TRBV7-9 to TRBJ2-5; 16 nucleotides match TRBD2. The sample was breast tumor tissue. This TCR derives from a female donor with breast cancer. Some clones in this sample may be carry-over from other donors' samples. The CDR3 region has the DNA TGTGCCAGCAGCGGGGGGACTAGCGGGAGGGCGGAGACCCAGTACTTC. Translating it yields CASSGGTSGRAETQYF. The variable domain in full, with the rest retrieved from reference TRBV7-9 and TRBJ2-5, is DTGVSQNPRHKITKRGQNVTFRCDPISEHNRLYWYRQTLGQGPEFLTYFQNEAQLEKSRLLSDRFSAERPKGSFSTLEIQRTEQGDSAMYLCASSGGTSGRAETQYFGPGTRLLVL.